The clone carrying this T cell receptor beta chain was seen a single time. Authors' data handling: For nucleated cells, counts were estimated from reference gene primer amplification. Clones were sequenced by immunoSEQ multiplex PCR, and TCRdb holds only the in-frame ones, with some missing. The V and J calls and clone size come from that table; D and trimming were worked out from the DNA. Seen here are some 120,000 clones, about 80% observed once, and the top ten hold approximately 7.6%. The sample is drawn from a study of blood T cell repertoires in COVID-19. Study details: T cells, B-cell-depleted T cells, or PBMCs supplied cDNA or gDNA.

The receptor was derived from a man aged 70 or older with active or convalescent COVID-19. Sequenced: peripheral blood.

In DNA form, the CDR3 reads TGCGCCAGCTTGGACAGGGGGCACACCGGGGAGCTGTTTTTT. Its protein product is CASLDRGHTGELFF. The genes are TRBV5-1 and TRBJ2-2; TRBD1 matches at 11 bases. The CDR3 sequence is 14 residues long. Germline CDR1 is SGHRS and CDR2 is YFSETQ. Germline trimming cut 7 bases from V and 3 bases from J; bases unmatched to any gene: 2.